These T cell receptor beta chains were read from a single sample in a study of blood T cells in healthy people across ages. MiXCR was run by TCRdb on the 5' RACE reads, yielding one entry per CDR3 protein. This table holds roughly 650,000 distinct CDR3 sequences, approximately 31% found once. Sequencing used blood. All receptors derive from a woman at least 80 years old in good health. CDR3s include the opening cysteine and the closing phenylalanine or tryptophan. Fields, in order: J gene, D gene, V gene, clone size, CDR3 protein, CDR3 DNA. D genes are given only for firm matches. Clone size is shown for a subset of rows, as once, few, many or a class of expanded clone.

TRBJ1-1,.,TRBV3-1,.,CASSLVRKGSVNTEAFF,TGTGCCAGCAGCCTGGTAAGAAAGGGCAGCGTGAACACTGAAGCTTTCTTT
TRBJ2-3,TRBD2,TRBV7-2,.,CASSLNGRPQDTQYF,TGTGCCAGCAGCTTAAACGGGAGGCCTCAAGATACGCAGTATTTT
TRBJ2-2,TRBD2,TRBV4-3,.,CASSQDGGGVTGELFF,TGCGCCAGCAGCCAGGACGGCGGGGGGGTAACCGGGGAGCTGTTTTTT
TRBJ2-1,TRBD1,TRBV5-1,.,CASSPRTGPNEQFF,TGCGCCAGCAGCCCAAGGACAGGCCCCAATGAGCAGTTCTTC
TRBJ2-5,TRBD2,TRBV4-3,.,CASSLRLAGASMNNEQYF,TGCGCCAGCAGCCTCCGTCTAGCGGGGGCCTCAATGAACAATGAGCAGTACTTC
TRBJ2-3,.,TRBV7-9,many,CASSSSTGTDTQYF,TGTGCCAGCAGCTCCTCGACAGGCACAGATACGCAGTATTTT
TRBJ1-3,.,TRBV12-3/TRBV12-4,.,CASSLRGNTIYF,TGTGCCAGCAGCCTAAGGGGGAACACCATATATTTT
TRBJ2-4,TRBD2,TRBV7-2,once,CASSFRTAGGVYNEQYF,TGTGCCAGCAGCTTTAGAACGGCCGGGGGGGTCTACAATGAGCAGTACTTC
TRBJ2-2,TRBD1,TRBV5-1,.,CASRSWTGEYTGELFF,TGCGCCAGCCGATCTTGGACAGGGGAGTACACCGGGGAGCTGTTTTTT
TRBJ2-1,TRBD1,TRBV9,.,CASSVETGGVISSYNEQFF,TGTGCCAGCAGCGTAGAGACAGGGGGTGTGATAAGCTCCTACAATGAGCAGTTCTTC
TRBJ2-3,TRBD2,TRBV9,many,CASSQGLAGRSITDTQYF,TGTGCCAGCAGCCAGGGGCTAGCGGGGAGATCAATCACAGATACGCAGTATTTT
TRBJ2-1,TRBD1,TRBV2,many,CASSDRGQGARNEQFF,TGTGCCAGCAGTGATAGGGGACAGGGGGCGCGTAATGAGCAGTTCTTC
TRBJ1-1,.,TRBV30,.,CAWSVDIRATEAFF,TGTGCCTGGAGTGTCGATATCAGGGCCACTGAAGCTTTCTTT
TRBJ1-1,.,TRBV6-5,.,CASSYSAGQLTEAFF,TGTGCCAGCAGTTACTCCGCAGGCCAGTTGACTGAAGCTTTCTTT
TRBJ1-1,.,TRBV12-3/TRBV12-4,.,CASSPDTNPTEAFF,TGTGCCAGCAGTCCCGACACTAACCCCACAGAAGCTTTCTTT
TRBJ2-3,.,TRBV15,many,CATSRDESGVYTDTQYF,TGTGCCACCAGCAGAGATGAGTCGGGGGTCTACACAGATACGCAGTATTTT
TRBJ1-4,TRBD1,TRBV7-9,.,CASSLWTGNVEKLFF,TGTGCCAGCAGCTTATGGACAGGGAACGTCGAAAAACTGTTTTTT
TRBJ2-7,.,TRBV7-3,many,CASSPAGAPIYEQYF,TGTGCCAGCAGCCCCGCGGGGGCCCCTATCTACGAGCAGTACTTC
TRBJ1-4,TRBD1,TRBV15,many,CATSRDLGQNEKLFF,TGTGCCACCAGCAGAGATTTGGGACAGAATGAAAAACTGTTTTTT
TRBJ2-1,.,TRBV25-1,few,CASSEFWDTAYNEQFF,TGTGCCAGCAGTGAATTTTGGGACACAGCCTACAATGAGCAGTTCTTC
TRBJ1-4,.,TRBV5-6,few,CANSLVAGDEKLFF,TGTGCCAACAGCTTGGTGGCAGGGGATGAAAAACTGTTTTTT
TRBJ2-6,.,TRBV7-6,many,CASSFRLQGDGANVLTF,TGTGCCAGCAGCTTTAGGCTACAGGGTGATGGGGCCAACGTCCTGACTTTC
TRBJ2-5,.,TRBV15,.,CATSRDPSNEVQYF,TGTGCCACCAGCAGAGATCCGTCTAACGAGGTGCAGTACTTC
TRBJ1-5,TRBD1,TRBV6-1,many,CASSDPTGVSNQPQHF,TGTGCCAGCAGTGACCCCACAGGGGTGAGCAATCAGCCCCAGCATTTT
TRBJ1-5,.,TRBV20-1,.,CSARDVRAGGNQPQHF,TGCAGTGCTAGAGATGTCAGGGCTGGAGGCAATCAGCCCCAGCATTTT
TRBJ2-2,.,TRBV5-1,.,CASSSSAPGTGGLFF,TGCGCCAGCAGCTCGTCGGCCCCGGGAACCGGGGGGCTGTTTTTT
TRBJ2-3,TRBD2,TRBV7-2,many,CASSWGGGADTQYF,TGTGCCAGCAGCTGGGGCGGGGGGGCAGATACGCAGTATTTT
TRBJ2-5,.,TRBV6-2/TRBV6-3,many,CASSPHGLQMETQYF,TGTGCCAGCAGTCCACACGGACTACAGATGGAGACCCAGTACTTC
TRBJ1-5,TRBD1,TRBV5-6,.,CASSGGQGNDQPQHF,TGTGCCAGCAGCGGGGGACAGGGTAACGATCAGCCCCAGCATTTT
TRBJ1-2,TRBD1,TRBV28,many,CASSLHPRTGGTDGYTF,TGTGCCAGCAGTTTACATCCGCGGACAGGGGGTACTGATGGCTACACCTTC
TRBJ1-1,.,TRBV29-1,few,CSVVSTAWYTEAFF,TGCAGCGTTGTAAGCACAGCATGGTACACTGAAGCTTTCTTT
TRBJ1-4,.,TRBV28,.,CASSSGGQERKLFF,TGTGCCAGCAGTTCGGGGGGACAAGAAAGAAAACTGTTTTTT
TRBJ2-5,TRBD2,TRBV3-1,.,CASKGTSGLWGETQYF,TGTGCCAGCAAGGGAACTAGCGGTTTATGGGGAGAGACCCAGTACTTC
TRBJ2-7,TRBD2,TRBV27,many,CASSFSEPRGGYEQYF,TGTGCCAGCAGTTTCTCAGAGCCGCGGGGGGGCTACGAGCAGTACTTC
TRBJ2-5,.,TRBV2,many,CASSVATQRAQYF,TGTGCCAGCAGTGTGGCTACCCAGCGGGCCCAGTACTTC
TRBJ2-7,TRBD1,TRBV29-1,.,CSAGKGTGGFSYNEQYF,TGCAGCGCCGGGAAGGGGACAGGGGGCTTCTCCTACAATGAGCAGTACTTC
TRBJ1-5,.,TRBV6-2/TRBV6-3,.,CASSYGDQPQHF,TGTGCCAGCAGTTATGGGGACCAGCCCCAGCATTTT
TRBJ2-7,TRBD1,TRBV10-3,.,CAISGTPRTGASYEQYF,TGTGCCATCAGCGGCACCCCAAGGACAGGGGCTTCCTACGAGCAGTACTTC
TRBJ1-1,.,TRBV10-3,many,CAISDNVGFSMNTEAFF,TGTGCCATCAGTGACAATGTCGGGTTCTCTATGAACACTGAAGCTTTCTTT
TRBJ1-3,.,TRBV7-6,few,CASTLSGTPGNTIYF,TGTGCCAGCACCCTCTCCGGGACCCCTGGAAACACCATATATTTT
TRBJ1-4,.,TRBV30,.,CAWNTGMGSRNEKLFF,TGTGCCTGGAACACCGGGATGGGCAGCCGTAATGAAAAACTGTTTTTT
TRBJ2-7,TRBD2,TRBV5-1,.,CASSAAGVDEQYF,TGCGCCAGCAGCGCGGCGGGAGTGGACGAGCAGTACTTC
TRBJ1-5,TRBD1,TRBV6-1,many,CATDRVGSNQPQHF,TGTGCCACGGACAGGGTGGGTTCGAATCAGCCCCAGCATTTT
TRBJ2-5,TRBD2,TRBV4-1,.,CASSQDPSSGEQETQYF,TGCGCCAGCAGCCAAGATCCCTCTAGCGGGGAACAAGAGACCCAGTACTTC